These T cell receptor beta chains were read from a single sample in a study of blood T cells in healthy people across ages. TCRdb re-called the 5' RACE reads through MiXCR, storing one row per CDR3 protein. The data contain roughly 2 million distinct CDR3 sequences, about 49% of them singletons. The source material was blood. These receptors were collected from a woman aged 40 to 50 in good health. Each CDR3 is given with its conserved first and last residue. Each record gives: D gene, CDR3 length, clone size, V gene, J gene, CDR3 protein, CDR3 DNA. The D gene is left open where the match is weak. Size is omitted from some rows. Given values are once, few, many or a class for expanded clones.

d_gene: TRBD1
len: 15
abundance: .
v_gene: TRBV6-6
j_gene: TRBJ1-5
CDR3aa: CASSPRDRRGQPQHF
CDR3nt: TGTGCCAGCAGTCCGCGGGACAGGAGGGGTCAGCCCCAGCATTTT

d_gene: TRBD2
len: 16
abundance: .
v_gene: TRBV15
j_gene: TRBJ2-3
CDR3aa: CATSRGSGGYTDTQYF
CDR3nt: TGTGCCACCAGCAGAGGTTCCGGGGGGTACACAGATACGCAGTATTTT

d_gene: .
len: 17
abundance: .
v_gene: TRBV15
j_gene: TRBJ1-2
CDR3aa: CATSRGTALSASYGYTF
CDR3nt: TGTGCCACCAGCAGGGGGACGGCGCTCTCTGCCAGCTATGGCTACACCTTC

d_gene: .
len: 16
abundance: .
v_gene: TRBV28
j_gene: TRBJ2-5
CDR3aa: CASRPLRDDKQETQYF
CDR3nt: TGTGCCAGCAGACCCCTTAGGGACGATAAACAAGAGACCCAGTACTTC

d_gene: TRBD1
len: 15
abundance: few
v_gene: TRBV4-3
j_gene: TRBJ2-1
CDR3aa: CASRILGTGINEQFF
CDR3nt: TGCGCCAGCAGAATTCTCGGGACAGGGATCAATGAGCAGTTCTTC

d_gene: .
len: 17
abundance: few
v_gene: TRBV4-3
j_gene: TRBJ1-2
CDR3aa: CASSQEPRTAGGYGYTF
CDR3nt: TGCGCCAGCAGCCAAGAGCCGCGCACAGCGGGCGGCTATGGCTACACCTTC

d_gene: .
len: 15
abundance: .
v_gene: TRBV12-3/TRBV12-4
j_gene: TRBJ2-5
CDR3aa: CASSFGGFDVNEQYF
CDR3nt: TGTGCCAGCAGTTTTGGGGGGTTTGACGTCAATGAGCAGTACTTC

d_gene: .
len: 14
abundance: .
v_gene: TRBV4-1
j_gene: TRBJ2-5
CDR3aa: CASSQEFGTRTQYF
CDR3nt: TGCGCCAGCAGCCAAGAATTTGGGACAAGGACCCAGTACTTC

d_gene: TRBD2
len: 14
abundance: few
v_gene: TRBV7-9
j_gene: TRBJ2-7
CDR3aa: CASSLGLDSHEQYF
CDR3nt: TGTGCCAGCAGCTTGGGACTAGATTCCCACGAGCAGTACTTC

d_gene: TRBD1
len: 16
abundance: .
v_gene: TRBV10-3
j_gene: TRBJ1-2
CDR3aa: CAMGNRGIGSDYGYTF
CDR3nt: TGTGCCATGGGGAACAGGGGGATTGGGTCTGACTATGGCTACACCTTC

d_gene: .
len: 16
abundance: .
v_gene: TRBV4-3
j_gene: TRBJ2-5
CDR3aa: CASSQDFHSMQETQYF
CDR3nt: TGCGCCAGCAGTCAAGATTTCCACAGCATGCAAGAGACCCAGTACTTC

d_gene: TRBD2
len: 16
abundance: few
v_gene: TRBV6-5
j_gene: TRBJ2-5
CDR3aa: CASSFRPGLAQETQYF
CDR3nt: TGTGCCAGCAGTTTCCGCCCCGGACTAGCCCAAGAGACCCAGTACTTC

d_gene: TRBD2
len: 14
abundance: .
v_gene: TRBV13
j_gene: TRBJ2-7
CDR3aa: CASSFGLENYEQYF
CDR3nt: TGTGCCAGCAGCTTCGGACTAGAAAATTACGAGCAGTACTTC

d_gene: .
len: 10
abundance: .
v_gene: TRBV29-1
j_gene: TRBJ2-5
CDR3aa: CSGGSKTQYF
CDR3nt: TGCAGCGGGGGGAGTAAGACCCAGTACTTC

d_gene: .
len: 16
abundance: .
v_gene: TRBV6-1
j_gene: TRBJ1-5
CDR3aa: CASSVRDTVSNQPQHF
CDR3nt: TGTGCCAGCAGTGTCCGGGACACGGTGAGCAATCAGCCCCAGCATTTT

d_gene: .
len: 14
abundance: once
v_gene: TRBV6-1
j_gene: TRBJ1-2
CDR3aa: CASSPGTDGLGYTF
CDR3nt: TGTGCCAGCAGCCCCGGGACGGATGGATTGGGCTACACCTTC

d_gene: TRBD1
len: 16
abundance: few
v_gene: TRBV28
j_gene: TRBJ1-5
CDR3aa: CASSSVGGQRNQPQHF
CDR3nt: TGTGCCAGCTCCTCAGTTGGGGGACAGCGCAATCAGCCCCAGCATTTT

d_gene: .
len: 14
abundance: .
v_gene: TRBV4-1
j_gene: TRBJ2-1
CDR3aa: CASSQDPGRNEQFF
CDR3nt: TGCGCCAGCAGCCAAGATCCAGGTCGTAATGAGCAGTTCTTC

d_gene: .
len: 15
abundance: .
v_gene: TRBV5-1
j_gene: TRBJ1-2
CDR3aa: CASSFGQEANYGYTF
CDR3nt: TGCGCCAGCAGCTTTGGGCAGGAAGCTAACTATGGCTACACCTTC

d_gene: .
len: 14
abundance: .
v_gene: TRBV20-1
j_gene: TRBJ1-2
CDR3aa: CSALSSPGDDGYTF
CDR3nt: TGCAGTGCTCTCAGCTCCCCAGGGGATGATGGCTACACCTTC

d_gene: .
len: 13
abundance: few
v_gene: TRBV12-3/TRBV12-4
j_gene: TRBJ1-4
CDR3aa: CASSFGSPVELFF
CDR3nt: TGTGCCAGCAGTTTCGGGTCCCCAGTTGAACTGTTTTTT

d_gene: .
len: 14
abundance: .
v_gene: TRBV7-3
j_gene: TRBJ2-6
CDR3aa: CANSLASGANVLTF
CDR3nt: TGTGCCAACAGTTTAGCGTCTGGGGCCAACGTCCTGACTTTC

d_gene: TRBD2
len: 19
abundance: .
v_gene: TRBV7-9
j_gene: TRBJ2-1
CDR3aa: CASSSKINLAGGLYNEQFF
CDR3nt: TGTGCCAGCAGCTCTAAAATAAACCTAGCGGGGGGTCTCTACAATGAGCAGTTCTTC

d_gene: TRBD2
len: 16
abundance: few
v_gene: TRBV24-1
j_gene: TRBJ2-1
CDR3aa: CATSDLTSGGYNEQFF
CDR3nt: TGTGCCACCAGTGACCTCACTAGCGGGGGCTACAATGAGCAGTTCTTC

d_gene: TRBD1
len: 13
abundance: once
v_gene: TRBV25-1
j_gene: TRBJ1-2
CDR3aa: CASSHGTGFGYTF
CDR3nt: TGTGCCAGCAGCCACGGGACAGGGTTTGGCTACACCTTC

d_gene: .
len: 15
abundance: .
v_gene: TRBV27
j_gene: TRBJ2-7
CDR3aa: CASIAFRGSSYEQYF
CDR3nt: TGTGCCAGCATTGCATTTCGGGGGAGCTCCTACGAGCAGTACTTC

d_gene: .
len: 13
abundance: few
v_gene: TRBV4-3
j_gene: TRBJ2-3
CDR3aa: CASSQGELNTQYF
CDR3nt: TGCGCCAGCAGCCAAGGCGAGCTAAATACGCAGTATTTT

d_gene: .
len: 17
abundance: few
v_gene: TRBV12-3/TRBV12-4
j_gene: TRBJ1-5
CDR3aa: CASSFHLAGKSNQPQHF
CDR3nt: TGTGCCAGCAGTTTTCATTTGGCAGGGAAGAGCAATCAGCCCCAGCATTTT

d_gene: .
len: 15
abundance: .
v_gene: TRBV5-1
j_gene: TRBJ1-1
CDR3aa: CASSLDPTFNTEAFF
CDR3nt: TGCGCCAGCAGCTTGGACCCCACCTTTAACACTGAAGCTTTCTTT

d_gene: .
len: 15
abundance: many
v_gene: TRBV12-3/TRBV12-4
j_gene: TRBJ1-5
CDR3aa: CASSPTGSGNQPQHF
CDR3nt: TGTGCCAGCAGTCCTACAGGGTCAGGCAATCAGCCCCAGCATTTT

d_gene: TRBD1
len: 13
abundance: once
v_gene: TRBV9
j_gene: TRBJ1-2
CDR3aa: CATSERQGYGYTF
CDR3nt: TGTGCCACCAGCGAACGACAGGGATATGGCTACACCTTC

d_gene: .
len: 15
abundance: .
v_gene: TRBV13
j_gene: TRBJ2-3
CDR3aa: CASRTGASGTDTQYF
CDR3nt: TGTGCCAGCAGAACCGGGGCCTCGGGCACAGATACGCAGTATTTT

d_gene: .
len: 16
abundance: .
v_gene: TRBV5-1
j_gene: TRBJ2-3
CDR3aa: CASSLGGGLNTDTQYF
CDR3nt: TGCGCCAGCAGCTTGGGCGGGGGCCTGAACACAGATACGCAGTATTTT

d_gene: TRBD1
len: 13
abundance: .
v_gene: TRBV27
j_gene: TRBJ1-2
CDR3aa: CASSLSTGFGYTF
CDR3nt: TGTGCCAGCAGTTTATCGACAGGGTTCGGCTACACCTTC

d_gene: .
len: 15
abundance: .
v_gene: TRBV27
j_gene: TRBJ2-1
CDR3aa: CASGSRDSLFNEQFF
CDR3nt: TGTGCCAGCGGATCCCGGGACTCCCTTTTCAATGAGCAGTTCTTC

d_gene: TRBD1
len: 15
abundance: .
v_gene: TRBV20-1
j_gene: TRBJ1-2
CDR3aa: CSATSQGQVSGGYTF
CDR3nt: TGCAGTGCCACGTCACAGGGACAGGTGTCGGGAGGCTACACCTTC

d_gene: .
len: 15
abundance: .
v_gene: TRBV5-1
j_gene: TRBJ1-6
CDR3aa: CASSLMGRDNSPLHF
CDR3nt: TGCGCCAGCTCCCTCATGGGGAGGGATAATTCACCCCTCCACTTT

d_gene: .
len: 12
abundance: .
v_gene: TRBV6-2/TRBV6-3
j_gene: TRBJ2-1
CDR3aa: CASSQTEETQFF
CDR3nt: TGTGCCAGCAGTCAGACCGAAGAGACCCAGTTCTTC

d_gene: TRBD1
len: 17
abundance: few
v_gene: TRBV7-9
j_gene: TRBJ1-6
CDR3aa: CASNPSGTGGRNSPLHF
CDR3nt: TGTGCCAGCAACCCTTCCGGGACAGGGGGCAGGAATTCACCCCTCCACTTT

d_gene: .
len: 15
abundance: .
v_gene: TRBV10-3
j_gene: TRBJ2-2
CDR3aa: CAISEWGLNTGELFF
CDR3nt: TGTGCCATCAGTGAGTGGGGTCTAAACACCGGGGAGCTGTTTTTT

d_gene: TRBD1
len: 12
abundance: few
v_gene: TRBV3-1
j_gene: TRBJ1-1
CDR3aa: CASRTGRTEAFF
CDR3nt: TGTGCCAGCAGGACAGGGAGGACTGAAGCTTTCTTT

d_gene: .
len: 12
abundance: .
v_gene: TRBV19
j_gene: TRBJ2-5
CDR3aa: CASSRPPSERYF
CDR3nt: TGTGCCAGTAGTAGGCCTCCGTCGGAGCGGTACTTC

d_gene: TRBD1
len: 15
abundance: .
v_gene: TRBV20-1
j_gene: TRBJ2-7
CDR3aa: CSARGTRDRDYEQYF
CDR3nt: TGCAGTGCTAGAGGTACCCGGGACAGAGACTACGAGCAGTACTTC

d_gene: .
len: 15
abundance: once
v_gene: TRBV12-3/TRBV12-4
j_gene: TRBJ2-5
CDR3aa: CASSLGVGRSETQYF
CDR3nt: TGTGCCAGCAGTTTGGGGGTGGGCCGTTCGGAGACCCAGTACTTC

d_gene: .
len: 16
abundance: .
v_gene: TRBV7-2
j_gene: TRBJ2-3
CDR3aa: CASSLDSRGRTDTQYF
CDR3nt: TGTGCCAGCAGCTTAGACAGCCGGGGTCGCACAGATACGCAGTATTTT

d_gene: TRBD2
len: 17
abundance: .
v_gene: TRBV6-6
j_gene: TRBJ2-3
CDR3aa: CASRKYSQRGPTDTQYF
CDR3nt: TGTGCCAGCAGAAAATACTCCCAGCGGGGGCCCACAGATACGCAGTATTTT

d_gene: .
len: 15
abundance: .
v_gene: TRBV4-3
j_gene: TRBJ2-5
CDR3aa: CASSQDTRKRNEQYF
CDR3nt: TGCGCCAGCAGCCAAGATACGAGAAAGAGGAATGAGCAGTACTTC

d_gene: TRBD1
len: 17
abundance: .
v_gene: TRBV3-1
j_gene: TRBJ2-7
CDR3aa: CASSHLPGQSNPYEQYF
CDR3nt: TGTGCCAGCAGCCACCTTCCGGGACAGTCTAATCCCTACGAGCAGTACTTC

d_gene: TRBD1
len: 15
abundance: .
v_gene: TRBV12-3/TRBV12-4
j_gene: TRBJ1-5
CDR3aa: CASSSGTGRNQPQHF
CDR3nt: TGTGCCAGCAGTTCTGGGACAGGGCGAAATCAGCCCCAGCATTTT

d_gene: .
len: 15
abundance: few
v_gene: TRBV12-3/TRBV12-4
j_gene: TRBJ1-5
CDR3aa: CASRAGTGNNQPQHF
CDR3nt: TGTGCCAGCAGGGCGGGGACGGGGAACAATCAGCCCCAGCATTTT

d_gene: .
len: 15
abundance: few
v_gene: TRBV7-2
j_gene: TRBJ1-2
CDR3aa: CASSPRERKNYGYTF
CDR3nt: TGTGCCAGCAGCCCTCGGGAGCGGAAGAACTATGGCTACACCTTC

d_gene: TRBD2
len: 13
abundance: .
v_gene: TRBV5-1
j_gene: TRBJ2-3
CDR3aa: CASTSGGPLTQYF
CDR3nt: TGCGCCAGCACCAGCGGGGGCCCGCTTACGCAGTATTTT

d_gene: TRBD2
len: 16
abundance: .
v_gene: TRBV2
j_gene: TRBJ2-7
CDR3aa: CASRGSGAKGYYEHYF
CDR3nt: TGTGCCAGCAGGGGAAGCGGGGCCAAAGGGTACTACGAGCACTACTTC

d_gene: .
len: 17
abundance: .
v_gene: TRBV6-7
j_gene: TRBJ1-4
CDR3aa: CASRSRDHREPNEKLFF
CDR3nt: TGTGCCAGCAGATCAAGGGACCACAGGGAACCTAATGAAAAACTGTTTTTT

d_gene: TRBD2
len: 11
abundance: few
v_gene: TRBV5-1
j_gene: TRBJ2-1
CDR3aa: CASTIAGEQFF
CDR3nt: TGCGCCAGCACCATAGCGGGGGAGCAGTTCTTC

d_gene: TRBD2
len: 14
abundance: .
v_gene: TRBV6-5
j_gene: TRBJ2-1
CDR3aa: CATYLAGGANEQFF
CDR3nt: TGTGCCACCTATCTAGCGGGGGGGGCCAATGAGCAGTTCTTC

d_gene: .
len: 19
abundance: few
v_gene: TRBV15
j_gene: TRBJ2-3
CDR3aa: CATSRAPAPSGRPTDTQYF
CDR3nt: TGTGCCACCAGCAGAGCTCCGGCACCTAGTGGCCGTCCAACAGATACGCAGTATTTT